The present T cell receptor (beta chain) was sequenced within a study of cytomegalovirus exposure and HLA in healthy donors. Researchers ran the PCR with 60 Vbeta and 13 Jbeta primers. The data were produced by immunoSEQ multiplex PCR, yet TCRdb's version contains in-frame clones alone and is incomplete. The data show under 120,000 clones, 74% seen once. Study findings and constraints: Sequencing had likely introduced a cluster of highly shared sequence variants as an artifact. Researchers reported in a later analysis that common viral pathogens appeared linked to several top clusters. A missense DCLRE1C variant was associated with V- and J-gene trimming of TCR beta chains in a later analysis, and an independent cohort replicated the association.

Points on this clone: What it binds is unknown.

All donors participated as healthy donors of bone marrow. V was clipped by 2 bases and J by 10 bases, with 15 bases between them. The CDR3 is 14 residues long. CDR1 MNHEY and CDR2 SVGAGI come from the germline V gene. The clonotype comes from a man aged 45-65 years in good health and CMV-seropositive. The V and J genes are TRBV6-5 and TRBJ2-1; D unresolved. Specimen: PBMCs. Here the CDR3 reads CASSYGRRIGEQFF. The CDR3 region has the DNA TGTGCCAGCAGTTACGGGCGCCGGATTGGGGAGCAGTTCTTC.